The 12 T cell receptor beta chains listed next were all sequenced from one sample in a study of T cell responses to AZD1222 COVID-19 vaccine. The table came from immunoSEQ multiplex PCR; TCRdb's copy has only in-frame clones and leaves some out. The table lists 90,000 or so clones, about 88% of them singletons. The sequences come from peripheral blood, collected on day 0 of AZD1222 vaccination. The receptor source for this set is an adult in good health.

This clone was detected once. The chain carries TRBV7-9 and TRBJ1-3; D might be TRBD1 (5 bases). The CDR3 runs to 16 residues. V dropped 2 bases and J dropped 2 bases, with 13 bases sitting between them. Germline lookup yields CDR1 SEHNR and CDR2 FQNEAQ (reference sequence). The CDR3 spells CASSLRVGRTGNTIYF. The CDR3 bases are TGTGCCAGCAGCTTAAGAGTGGGACGCACTGGAAACACCATATATTTT.

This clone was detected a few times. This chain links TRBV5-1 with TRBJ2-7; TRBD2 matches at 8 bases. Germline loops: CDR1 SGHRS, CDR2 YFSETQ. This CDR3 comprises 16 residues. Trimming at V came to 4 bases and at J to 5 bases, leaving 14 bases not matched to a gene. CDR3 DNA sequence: TGCGCCAGCAGCACTGACCCGGGAGCGGGAGTTGACGAGCAGTACTTC. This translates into CASSTDPGAGVDEQYF.

The CDR3 loop is CASRVGSPYEQYF. The CDR3 region has the DNA TGTGCCAGCAGGGTGGGGTCACCCTACGAGCAGTACTTC. This chain connects TRBV2 to TRBJ2-7; D is undetermined. The CDR3 loop spans 13 amino acids. Germline-derived CDR1 and CDR2 are SNHLY and FYNNEI. V was cut by 6 bases and J by 2 bases, with 11 bases left in between.

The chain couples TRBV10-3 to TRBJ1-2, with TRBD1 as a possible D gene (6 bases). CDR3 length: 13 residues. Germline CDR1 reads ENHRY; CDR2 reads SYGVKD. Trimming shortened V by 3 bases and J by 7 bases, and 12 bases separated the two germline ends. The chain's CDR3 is CAISESGAGGYTF. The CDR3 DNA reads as TGTGCCATCAGTGAATCGGGGGCAGGTGGCTACACCTTC.

CDR3 nucleotides: TGTGCCAGCAGTTCGGGACAGGGGTTGGGGAACACTGAAGCTTTCTTT. The encoded protein is CASSSGQGLGNTEAFF. The chain recombines TRBV27 with TRBJ1-1; 10 bases fit TRBD1. In germline, CDR1 is MNHEY, CDR2 SMNVEV (reference sequence). V shed 4 bases and J 1 base; nucleotides not matched to a gene: 6. The CDR3 runs to 16 residues.

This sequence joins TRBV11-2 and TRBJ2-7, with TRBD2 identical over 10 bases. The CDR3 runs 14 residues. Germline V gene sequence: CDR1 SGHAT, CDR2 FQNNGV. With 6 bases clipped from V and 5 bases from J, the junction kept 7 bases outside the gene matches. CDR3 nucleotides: TGTGCCAGCAGTTCCCCTAGCGGGAGTAACGAGCAGTACTTC. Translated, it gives CASSSPSGSNEQYF.

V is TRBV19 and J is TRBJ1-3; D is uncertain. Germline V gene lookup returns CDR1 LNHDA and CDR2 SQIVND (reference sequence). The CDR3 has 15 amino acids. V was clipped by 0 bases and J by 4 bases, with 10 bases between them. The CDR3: CASSIDRRQGNTIYF. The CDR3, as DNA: TGTGCCAGTAGTATAGATCGCCGACAAGGAAACACCATATATTTT.

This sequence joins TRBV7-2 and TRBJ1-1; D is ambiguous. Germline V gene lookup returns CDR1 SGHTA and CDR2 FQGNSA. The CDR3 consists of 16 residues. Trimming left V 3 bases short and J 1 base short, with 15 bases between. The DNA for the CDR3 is TGTGCCAGCAGCTTCGGGCCCCTCCCCACGAACACTGAAGCTTTCTTT. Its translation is CASSFGPLPTNTEAFF.

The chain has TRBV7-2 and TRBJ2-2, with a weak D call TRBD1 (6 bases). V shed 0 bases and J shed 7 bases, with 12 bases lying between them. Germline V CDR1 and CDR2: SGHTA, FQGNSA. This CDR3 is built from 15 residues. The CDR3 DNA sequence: TGTGCCAGCAGCTTAGCAGCAGGGGAAGGCGGGGAGCTGTTTTTT. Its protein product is CASSLAAGEGGELFF.

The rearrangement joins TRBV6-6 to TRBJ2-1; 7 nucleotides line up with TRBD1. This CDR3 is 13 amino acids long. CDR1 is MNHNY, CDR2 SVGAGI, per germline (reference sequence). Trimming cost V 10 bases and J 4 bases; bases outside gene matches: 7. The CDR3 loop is CANRDSIYNEQFF. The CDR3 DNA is TGTGCCAACCGGGACAGTATTTACAATGAGCAGTTCTTC.

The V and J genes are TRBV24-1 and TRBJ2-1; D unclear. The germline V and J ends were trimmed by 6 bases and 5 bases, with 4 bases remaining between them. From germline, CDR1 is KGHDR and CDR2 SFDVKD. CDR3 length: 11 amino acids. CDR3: CATSSDNEQFF. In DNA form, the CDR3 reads TGTGCCACCAGTTCAGACAATGAGCAGTTCTTC.

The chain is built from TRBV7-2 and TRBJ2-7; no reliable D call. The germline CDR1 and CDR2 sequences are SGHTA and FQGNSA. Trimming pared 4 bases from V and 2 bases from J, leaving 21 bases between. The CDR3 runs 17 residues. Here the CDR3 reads CASSSDTLYSTPYEQYF. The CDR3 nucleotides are TGTGCCAGCAGCTCCGATACGTTATACAGCACCCCCTACGAGCAGTACTTC. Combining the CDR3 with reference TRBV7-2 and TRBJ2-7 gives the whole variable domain GAGVSQSPSNKVTEKGKDVELRCDPISGHTALYWYRQSLGQGLEFLIYFQGNSAPDKSGLPSDRFSAERTGGSVSTLTIQRTQQEDSAVYLCASSSDTLYSTPYEQYFGPGTRLTVT.